The 24 T cell receptor beta chains below were found in one sample sequenced in a study of OX40 agonist ivuxolimab in advanced cancers. Only in-frame clones appear in the TCRdb table, and some are missing; sequencing was by immunoSEQ multiplex PCR. The profile shows around 70,000 clones, about 90% of them singletons. The specimen was CD4+ or CD8+ T cells sorted from blood, collected in a trial of the OX40 agonist ivuxolimab. The receptors originated from an adult with an advanced solid tumor such as melanoma, head and neck, liver or kidney cancer.

This chain connects TRBV29-1 to TRBJ1-3; D is unresolved. The V and J ends lost 4 bases and 2 bases respectively, with 6 bases between them. The CDR3 length is 12 residues. Germline assignment: CDR1 SQVTM and CDR2 ANQGSEA. The CDR3 here is CSVALTGNTIYF. CDR3 nucleotides: TGCAGCGTTGCACTAACTGGAAACACCATATATTTT.

The chain couples TRBV7-6 to TRBJ1-4; D not certain. Trimming stripped 3 bases from V and 7 bases from J, with 3 bases between. From germline, CDR1 is SGHVS and CDR2 FNYEAQ. The CDR3 totals 11 residues. The CDR3 reads CASSLREKLFF. CDR3 DNA sequence: TGTGCCAGCAGCTTGCGTGAAAAACTGTTTTTT.

The rearrangement uses TRBV28 and TRBJ1-1, with 9 bases aligning to TRBD1. J was trimmed by 3 bases and V by 6 bases; bases with no gene match: 5. Germline V CDR1 and CDR2: MDHEN, SYDVKM. The length of the CDR3 is 14 residues. The CDR3 loop is CASRPGQGHTEAFF. In nucleotides, the CDR3 is TGTGCCAGCAGGCCGGGACAGGGTCACACTGAAGCTTTCTTT.

This chain joins TRBV30 and TRBJ1-4; D remains ambiguous. Germline V CDR1 and CDR2: GTSNPN, SVGIG (reference sequence). This CDR3 has 13 residues. V was trimmed by 5 bases and J by 7 bases, leaving 14 bases between them. The DNA for the CDR3 is TGTGCCTGGGCCTGGACCAGGACTGAAAAACTGTTTTTT. It codes for CAWAWTRTEKLFF.

This chain joins TRBV27 and TRBJ1-1; D not certain. The ends were cut back, 4 bases at V and 1 base at J, with 10 bases in the middle. Germline V gene sequence: CDR1 MNHEY, CDR2 SMNVEV (reference sequence). The CDR3 has 14 residues. The CDR3 loop is CASSSGLPNTEAFF. The CDR3 coding sequence is TGTGCCAGCAGTTCTGGGCTTCCGAACACTGAAGCTTTCTTT.

The rearrangement uses TRBV5-6 and TRBJ2-5, with D uncertain. The CDR3 loop spans 12 amino acids. The V end lost 2 bases, the J end lost 6 bases, and 8 bases lay between the germline ends. The V gene's germline CDR1 is SGHDT and CDR2 YYEEEE. The CDR3 nucleotides read TGTGCCAGCAGCTTTACGTCGAAGACCCAGTACTTC. It translates to CASSFTSKTQYF.

As concerns this clone: The sample holds other DNA sequences that translate to the same CDR3. This chain connects TRBV6-6 to TRBJ1-5; 7 positions match TRBD1. This CDR3 region has 14 residues. The V and J ends lost 6 bases and 2 bases, in that order; junction bases with no gene match: 4. Germline CDR1 and CDR2: MNHNY and SVGAGI (reference sequence). CDR3 sequence: CASSPGQGNQPQHF. The CDR3 region has the DNA TGTGCCAGCAGCCCCGGACAGGGCAATCAGCCCCAGCATTTT.

The chain couples TRBV29-1 to TRBJ2-7; D might be TRBD1 (5 bases). The V end was cut by 2 bases, the J end by 6 bases, with 14 bases between. The CDR3 has 13 residues. Germline CDR1 SQVTM, CDR2 ANQGSEA. CDR3 coding DNA: TGCAGCGTTGAAAGGCCAGGGTGGCGCGAGCAGTACTTC. Amino acids: CSVERPGWREQYF.

The table lists this clone with a few counts. This rearrangement joins TRBV7-9 to TRBJ2-2; no reliable D call. The V and J ends lost 5 bases and 7 bases respectively, with 11 bases between them. The CDR3 consists of 13 residues. Looked up from germline, CDR1 is SEHNR and CDR2 is FQNEAQ (reference sequence). CDR3 region: CASSNHNVGELFF. In DNA, the CDR3 is TGTGCCAGCAGCAATCACAACGTCGGGGAGCTGTTTTTT.

The chain is built from TRBV2 and TRBJ1-3; D is undetermined. Germline CDR1 SNHLY, CDR2 FYNNEI. V was cut by 4 bases and J by 3 bases, with 13 bases left in between. The CDR3 sequence is 15 residues long. The CDR3 bases are TGTGCCAGCAGTGGAGGCCAGCAACTTGGAAACACCATATATTTT. Encoded protein: CASSGGQQLGNTIYF.

This chain joins TRBV7-9 and TRBJ2-1; possible D gene TRBD1, 5 bases. Per the germline V gene, CDR1 is SEHNR and CDR2 is FQNEAQ (reference sequence). CDR3 size: 16 residues. V was cut by 1 base and J by 1 base, with 11 bases left in between. CDR3 nucleotides: TGTGCCAGCAGCTTAGTTAGGCAGGGTTCCTACAATGAGCAGTTCTTC. Translated: CASSLVRQGSYNEQFF.

The chain employs TRBV14 and TRBJ2-7, with 10 nucleotides matching TRBD2. CDR3 length equals 16 residues. Germline V gene sequence: CDR1 SGHDN, CDR2 FVKESK. V trimming: 4 bases; J trimming: 3 bases; junction bases outside the gene matches: 9. The CDR3 sequence: CASSPTASGRVYEQYF. CDR3 sequence (DNA): TGTGCCAGCAGCCCCACCGCTAGCGGGAGAGTCTACGAGCAGTACTTC.

The chain carries TRBV9 and TRBJ2-5; TRBD1 might be the D (5 bases). CDR1 is SGDLS, CDR2 YYNGEE, per germline. The ends were cut back, 3 bases at V and 4 bases at J, with 16 bases in the middle. This CDR3 comprises 15 residues. CDR3 coding DNA: TGTGCCAGCAGCGGATTTACAGGCGGCCCAGAGACCCAGTACTTC. It translates to CASSGFTGGPETQYF. Combining the CDR3 with reference TRBV9 and TRBJ2-5 gives the whole variable domain DSGVTQTPKHLITATGQRVTLRCSPRSGDLSVYWYQQSLDQGLQFLIQYYNGEERAKGNILERFSAQQFPDLHSELNLSSLELGDSALYFCASSGFTGGPETQYFGPGTRLLVL.

The chain uses TRBV6-5 and TRBJ1-6; 7 bases map to TRBD1. This CDR3 is 14 amino acids long. V gave up 6 bases and J gave up 5 bases; unmatched junction bases: 4. Germline loops: CDR1 MNHEY, CDR2 SVGAGI. CDR3 in amino acids: CASRPGQNNSPLHF. CDR3 DNA: TGTGCCAGCAGGCCGGGACAGAATAATTCACCCCTCCACTTT.

J is TRBJ1-1 and V is TRBV7-2; TRBD1 might be the D (5 bases). The germline CDR1 and CDR2 sequences are SGHTA and FQGNSA. This CDR3 spans 14 amino acids. The germline V and J ends were trimmed by 3 bases and 5 bases, with 13 bases remaining between them. The DNA of the CDR3 is TGTGCCAGCAGCTTCAGCGGGGGAGGAACTGAAGCTTTCTTT. Translating gives CASSFSGGGTEAFF.

V usage is TRBV19 and J usage is TRBJ1-2, with 9 bases matching TRBD1. Germline V gives CDR1 LNHDA, CDR2 SQIVND (reference sequence). The ends lost 5 bases at V and 4 bases at J; junction bases unmatched: 5. The CDR3 sequence is 14 residues long. CDR3 region: CASSGGQGGYGYTF. The DNA for the CDR3 is TGTGCCAGTAGTGGGGGACAGGGCGGCTATGGCTACACCTTC.

Only a few counts were recorded for this clone. The chain uses TRBV5-8 and TRBJ2-5; TRBD2 is a possible D gene (5 bases). Germline V gene lookup returns CDR1 SGHTS and CDR2 YDEGEE. The length of the CDR3 is 11 residues. V lost 4 bases, J lost 4 bases, and 5 bases lay in between. CDR3: CASSRGETQYF. The CDR3 DNA is TGTGCCAGCAGCCGGGGAGAGACCCAGTACTTC.

V usage is TRBV15 and J usage is TRBJ1-4; D not certain. The germline V gene encodes CDR1 LNHNV and CDR2 YYDKDF (reference sequence). This CDR3 is built from 13 residues. V lost 4 bases and J 0 bases, leaving 3 bases between the germline ends. The CDR3 sequence is CATSKATNEKLFF. The CDR3 region has the DNA TGTGCCACCAGCAAGGCAACTAATGAAAAACTGTTTTTT.

This clone was picked up one time. The V gene is TRBV10-3, the J gene TRBJ2-7; tentative D call: TRBD1 (7 bases). Trimming removed 8 bases from V and 6 bases from J, with 17 bases in between. The CDR3 has 13 amino acids. In germline, CDR1 is ENHRY, CDR2 SYGVKD. The CDR3 here is CAIAGTDRGEQYF. The DNA of the CDR3 is TGTGCCATCGCGGGGACAGACCGCGGCGAGCAGTACTTC.

The CDR3 reads CATAREPQPQHF. CDR3 bases: TGTGCCACCGCCAGGGAACCACAGCCCCAGCATTTT. V gene TRBV6-6 combines with J gene TRBJ1-5; D might be TRBD1 (5 bases). In germline, CDR1 is MNHNY, CDR2 SVGAGI (reference sequence). The CDR3 sequence is 12 residues long. V lost 10 bases to trimming and J lost 7 bases, with 14 bases between them.

The J gene is TRBJ1-3, the V gene TRBV11-1, with 8 bases aligning to TRBD1. CDR3 size: 14 residues. From germline, CDR1 is SGHAT and CDR2 FQDESV (reference sequence). The junction had 3 bases not matched to a gene; V was cut back by 6 bases and J by 2 bases. The CDR3 sequence: CASSADRAGNTIYF. CDR3 nucleotides: TGTGCCAGCAGTGCGGACAGGGCTGGAAACACCATATATTTT.

The rearrangement links TRBV7-6 to TRBJ1-6, with 8 positions matching TRBD1. The germline V gene encodes CDR1 SGHVS and CDR2 FNYEAQ. The CDR3 contains 15 residues. V was pared by 1 base and J by 13 bases, with 9 bases of the junction left unmatched. The chain's CDR3 is CASSLVPGTGGPLHF. CDR3 coding DNA: TGTGCCAGCAGCTTAGTTCCGGGGACAGGAGGGCCCCTCCACTTT.

This chain joins TRBV6-5 and TRBJ1-4, with D tentatively TRBD1 (6 bases). CDR3 length equals 14 residues. Germline V lookup: CDR1 MNHEY, CDR2 SVGAGI. Trimming pared 4 bases from V and 7 bases from J, leaving 13 bases between. The DNA for the CDR3 is TGTGCCAGCAGTTCTACAGGGCTGGGTGAAAAACTGTTTTTT. Amino acids: CASSSTGLGEKLFF.

In its sample, this clone was seen once. V and J are TRBV10-3 and TRBJ1-1; D uncertain. Per the germline V gene, CDR1 is ENHRY and CDR2 is SYGVKD. The CDR3 sequence is 13 residues long. V shed 1 base and J shed 1 base, with 4 bases lying between them. The CDR3, as DNA: TGTGCCATCAGTGAGTTCAGGAACACTGAAGCTTTCTTT. It encodes CAISEFRNTEAFF.